The present T cell receptor (beta chain) was sequenced within a study of control samples from healthy donors and cancer patients. Here immunoSEQ multiplex PCR was the method, and the copy in TCRdb shows in-frame clones only, minus some. The sample has about 92,000 clones, around 80% seen once. V gave up 1 base and J gave up 5 bases, with 14 bases separating them. The germline CDR1 and CDR2 sequences are MGHRA and YSYEKL. The CDR3 sequence is 15 residues long. This chain joins TRBV4-1 and TRBJ2-5; D gene unclear. What was sequenced was blood. This sequence was found in a woman in her sixties in good health. In DNA form, the CDR3 reads TGCGCCAGCAGCCAAGGAAAAGGGCCCCAGGAGACCCAGTACTTC. It is translated as CASSQGKGPQETQYF.